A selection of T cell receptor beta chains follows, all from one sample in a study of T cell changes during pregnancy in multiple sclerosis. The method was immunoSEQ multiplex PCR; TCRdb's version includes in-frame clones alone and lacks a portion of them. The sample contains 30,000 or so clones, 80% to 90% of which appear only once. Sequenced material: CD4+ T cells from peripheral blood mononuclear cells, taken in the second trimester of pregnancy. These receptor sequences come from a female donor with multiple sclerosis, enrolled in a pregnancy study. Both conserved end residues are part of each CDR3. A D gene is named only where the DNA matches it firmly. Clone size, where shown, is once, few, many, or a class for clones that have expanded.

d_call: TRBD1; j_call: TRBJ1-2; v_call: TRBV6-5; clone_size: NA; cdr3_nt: TGTGCCAGCAGTTACTCGGGGACAGATGGCTACACCTTC; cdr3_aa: CASSYSGTDGYTF
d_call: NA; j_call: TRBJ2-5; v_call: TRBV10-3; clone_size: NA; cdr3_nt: TGTGCCATCAGTGCTGGAGGCCGGGAGACCCAGTACTTC; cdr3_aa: CAISAGGRETQYF
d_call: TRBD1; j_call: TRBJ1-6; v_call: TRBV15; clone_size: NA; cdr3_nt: TGTGCCACCAGCAGGGACGACAGGGGGCGCGAATCACCCCTCCACTTT; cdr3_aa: CATSRDDRGRESPLHF
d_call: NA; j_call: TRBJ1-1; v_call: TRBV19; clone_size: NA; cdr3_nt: TGTGCCAGTAGCTGGTCCGCGGAGAACACTGAAGCTTTCTTT; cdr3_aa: CASSWSAENTEAFF
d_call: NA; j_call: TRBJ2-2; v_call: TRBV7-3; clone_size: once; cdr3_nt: TGTGCCAGCAGCTCGACATTCGCCGGGGAGCTGTTTTTT; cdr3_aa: CASSSTFAGELFF
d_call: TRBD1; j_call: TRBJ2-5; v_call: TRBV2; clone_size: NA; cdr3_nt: TGTGCCAGCAGTGCCGGACAGGGCCTCAGGGGGCAAGAGACCCAGTACTTC; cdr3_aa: CASSAGQGLRGQETQYF
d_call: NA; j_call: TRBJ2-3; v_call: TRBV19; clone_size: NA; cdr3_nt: TGTGCCAGTAGTATAGTGGGCCATACGCAGTATTTT; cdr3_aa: CASSIVGHTQYF
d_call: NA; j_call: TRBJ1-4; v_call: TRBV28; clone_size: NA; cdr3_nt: TGTGCCAGCAGGCCAGGAGGGGAAAAACTGTTTTTT; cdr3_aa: CASRPGGEKLFF
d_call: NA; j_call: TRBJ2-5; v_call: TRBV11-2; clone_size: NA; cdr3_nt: TGTGCCAGCAGCTTACTGACCAGGGAAGAGACCCAGTACTTC; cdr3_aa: CASSLLTREETQYF
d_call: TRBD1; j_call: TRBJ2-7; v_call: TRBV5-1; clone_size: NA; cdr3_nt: TGCGCCAGCAGCCCACGGACAGGGCCCTACGAGCAGTACTTC; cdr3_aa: CASSPRTGPYEQYF
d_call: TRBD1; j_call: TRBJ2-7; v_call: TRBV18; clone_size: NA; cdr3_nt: TGTGCCAGCTCGCCAGGGACAGGGCCCTACGAGCAGTACTTC; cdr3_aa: CASSPGTGPYEQYF
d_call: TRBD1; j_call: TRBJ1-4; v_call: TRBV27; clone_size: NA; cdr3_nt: TGTGCCAGCAGGGGCAGGGGGCTTGGGACTAATGAAAAACTGTTTTTT; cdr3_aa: CASRGRGLGTNEKLFF
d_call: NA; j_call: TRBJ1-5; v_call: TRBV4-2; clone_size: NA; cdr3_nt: TGTGCCAGCAGCCAAGAAGGGGCGTCGGAACAGCCCCAGCATTTT; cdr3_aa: CASSQEGASEQPQHF
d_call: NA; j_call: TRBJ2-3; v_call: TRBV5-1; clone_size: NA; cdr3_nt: TGCGCCAGCAGACGGGGGGCGAGCACAGATACGCAGTATTTT; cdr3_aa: CASRRGASTDTQYF
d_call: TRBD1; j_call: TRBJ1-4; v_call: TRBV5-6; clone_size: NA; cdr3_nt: TGTGCCAGCAGTCCGGGGGACAGGGGTGAAAAACTGTTTTTT; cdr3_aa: CASSPGDRGEKLFF
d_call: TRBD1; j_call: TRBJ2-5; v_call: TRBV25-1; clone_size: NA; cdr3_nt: TGTGCCAGCAGTGATCCCACAGGGGGAGAGACCCAGTACTTC; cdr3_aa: CASSDPTGGETQYF
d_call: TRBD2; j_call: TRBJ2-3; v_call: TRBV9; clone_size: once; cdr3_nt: TGTGCCGGCGGGAGCTACACAGATACGCAGTATTTT; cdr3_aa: CAGGSYTDTQYF
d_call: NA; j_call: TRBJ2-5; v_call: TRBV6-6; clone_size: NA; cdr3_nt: TGTGCCAGCAGTTACTCTGGCGGAGAGACCCAGTACTTC; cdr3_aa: CASSYSGGETQYF
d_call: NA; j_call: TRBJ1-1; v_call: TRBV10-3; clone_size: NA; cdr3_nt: TGTGCCATCAGTGGACAACAGGGTGGGAACACTGAAGCTTTCTTT; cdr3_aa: CAISGQQGGNTEAFF
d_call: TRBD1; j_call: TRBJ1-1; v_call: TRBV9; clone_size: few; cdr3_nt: TGTGCCAGCAGCCGAGGGGACAGGGGAATGAACACTGAAGCTTTCTTT; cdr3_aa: CASSRGDRGMNTEAFF
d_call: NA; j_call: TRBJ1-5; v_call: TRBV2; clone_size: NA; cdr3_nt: TGTGCCAGCAGCACCTCAGGGGGCAATCAGCCCCAGCATTTT; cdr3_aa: CASSTSGGNQPQHF
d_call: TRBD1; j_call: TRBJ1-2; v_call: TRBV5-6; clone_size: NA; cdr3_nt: TGTGCCAGCAGCTTGCCGACAGGGGTGGGCTATGGCTACACCTTC; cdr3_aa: CASSLPTGVGYGYTF
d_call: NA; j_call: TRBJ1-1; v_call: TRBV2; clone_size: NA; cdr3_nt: TGTGCCAGCACCACAGGGTTGGGCACTGAAGCTTTCTTT; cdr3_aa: CASTTGLGTEAFF
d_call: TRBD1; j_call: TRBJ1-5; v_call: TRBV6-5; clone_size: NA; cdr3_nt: TGTGCCAGCAGGGGACAGGGCAATCAGCCCCAGCATTTT; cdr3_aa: CASRGQGNQPQHF
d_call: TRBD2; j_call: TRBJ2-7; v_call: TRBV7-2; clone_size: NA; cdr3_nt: TGTGCCAGCAGCAGACTAGCGGGGGACTACGAGCAGTACTTC; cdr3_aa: CASSRLAGDYEQYF
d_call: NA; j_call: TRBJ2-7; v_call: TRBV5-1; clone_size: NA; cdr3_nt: TGCGCCAGCAGCTCAACGGGACTTAGGTCCTACGAGCAGTACTTC; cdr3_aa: CASSSTGLRSYEQYF
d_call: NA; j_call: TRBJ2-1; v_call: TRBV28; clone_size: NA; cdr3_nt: TGTGCCAGCGCCTCTAGCGTGAGGTTTCGAAATGAGCAGTTCTTC; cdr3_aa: CASASSVRFRNEQFF
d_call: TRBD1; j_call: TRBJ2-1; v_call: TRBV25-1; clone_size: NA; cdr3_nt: TGTGCCAGCAGTAGAACAGGGGGGTCCTACAATGAGCAGTTCTTC; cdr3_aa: CASSRTGGSYNEQFF
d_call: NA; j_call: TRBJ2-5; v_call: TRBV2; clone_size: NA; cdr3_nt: TGTGCCAGCAGTTTCGGAGCCGTATGGACCCAGTACTTC; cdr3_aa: CASSFGAVWTQYF
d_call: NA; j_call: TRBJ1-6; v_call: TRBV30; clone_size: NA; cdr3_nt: TGTGCCTGGAGTGCCCTAGGACTCAATAATTCACCCCTCCACTTT; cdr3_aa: CAWSALGLNNSPLHF
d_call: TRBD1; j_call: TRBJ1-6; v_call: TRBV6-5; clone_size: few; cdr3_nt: TGTGCCAGCAGTTATGGGACAGGGGGGTCACCCCTCCACTTT; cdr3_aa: CASSYGTGGSPLHF
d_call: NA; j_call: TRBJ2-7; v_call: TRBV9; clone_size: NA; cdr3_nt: TGTGCCAGCAGCCCTAGAGAGAGCTCCTACGAGCAGTACTTC; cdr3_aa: CASSPRESSYEQYF
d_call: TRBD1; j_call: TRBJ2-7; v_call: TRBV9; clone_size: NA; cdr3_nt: TGTGCCAGCAGCGTACAGACAGGGGGCCTCCCCTACGAGCAGTACTTC; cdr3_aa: CASSVQTGGLPYEQYF
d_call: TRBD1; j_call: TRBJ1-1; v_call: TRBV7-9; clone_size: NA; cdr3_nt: TGTGCCAGCAGCTTCGGACAGGATGAAGCTTTCTTT; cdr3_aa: CASSFGQDEAFF
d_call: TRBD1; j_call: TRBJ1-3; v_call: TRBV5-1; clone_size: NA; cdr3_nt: TGCGCCAGCAGCTTGGGACAGGGTGATAGCACCATATATTTT; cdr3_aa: CASSLGQGDSTIYF
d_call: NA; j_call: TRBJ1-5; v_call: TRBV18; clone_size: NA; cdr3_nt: TGTGCCAGCTCACCAAACAGGGAATATCAGCCCCAGCATTTT; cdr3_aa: CASSPNREYQPQHF
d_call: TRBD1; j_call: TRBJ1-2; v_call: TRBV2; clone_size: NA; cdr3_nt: TGTGCCAGCAGGGGACAGGGAAGTGGCTACACCTTC; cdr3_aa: CASRGQGSGYTF
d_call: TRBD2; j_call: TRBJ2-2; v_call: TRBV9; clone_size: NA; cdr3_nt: TGTGCCAGCAGCGTAGTGAGCGGGGGGACCGGGGAGCTGTTTTTT; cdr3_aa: CASSVVSGGTGELFF
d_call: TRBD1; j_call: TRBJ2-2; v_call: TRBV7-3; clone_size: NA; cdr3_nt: TGTGCCAGCAGCCCATCCCGGGACAGCAACACCGGGGAGCTGTTTTTT; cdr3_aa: CASSPSRDSNTGELFF
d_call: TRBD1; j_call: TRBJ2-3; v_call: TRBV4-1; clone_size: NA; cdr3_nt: TGCGCCAGCAGCTATGGACAGGGCGGACGTGAAGATACGCAGTATTTT; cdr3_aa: CASSYGQGGREDTQYF
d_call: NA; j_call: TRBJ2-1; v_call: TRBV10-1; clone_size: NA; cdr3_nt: TGCGCCAGCAGGTCTGACTACCTCAATGAGCAGTTCTTC; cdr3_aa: CASRSDYLNEQFF